This is a list of T cell receptor beta chains from one sample in a study of cytomegalovirus exposure and HLA in healthy donors. The method was immunoSEQ multiplex PCR; TCRdb's version includes in-frame clones alone and lacks a portion of them. The table has around 130,000 clones, over 70% seen once. The specimen was PBMCs. These TCRs come from a middle-aged woman in good health and CMV-seropositive. Both conserved end residues are part of each CDR3. Each record gives: CDR3 DNA, CDR3 protein, V gene, J gene, D gene, CDR3 length, clone size. D genes are given only for firm matches. Only part of the rows carry a size: once, few, many, or a class if the clone is expanded.

TGTGCCAGCAGCTCCCGGGACAGCGGCTCCTATAATTCACCCCTCCACTTT	CASSSRDSGSYNSPLHF	TRBV5-4	TRBJ1-6	TRBD1	17	.
TGTGCCAGCAGTGAGATCCAGGGGACCTACAATGAGCAGTTCTTC	CASSEIQGTYNEQFF	TRBV6-1	TRBJ2-1	.	15	medium-sized
TGTGCCAGCAGTACCGACAGGGGGCGGGTTGAAAAACTGTTTTTT	CASSTDRGRVEKLFF	TRBV28	TRBJ1-4	TRBD1	15	.
TGTGCCAGCAGCGACCGCGGGACCGGGGAGCTGTTTTTT	CASSDRGTGELFF	TRBV9	TRBJ2-2	.	13	once
TGTGCCAGCAGTGTACAGCAGGGGGTAAACACCGGGGAGCTGTTTTTT	CASSVQQGVNTGELFF	TRBV25-1	TRBJ2-2	TRBD1	16	.
TGTGCCACCAGCAGAGATCCGAGAGGGTCCCTCGATGAAGCTTTCTTT	CATSRDPRGSLDEAFF	TRBV15	TRBJ1-1	.	16	.
TGTGCCACCAGCGGTTACAAGGGAAACACCATATATTTT	CATSGYKGNTIYF	TRBV15	TRBJ1-3	.	13	.
TGTGCCAGCAGCTTGGACAGCGGGACGAACACCGGGGAGCTGTTTTTT	CASSLDSGTNTGELFF	TRBV5-4	TRBJ2-2	TRBD2	16	once
TGTGCCAGCAGCTTTTTGGCGGGCCGCCAGTACTTC	CASSFLAGRQYF	TRBV7-8	TRBJ2-7	.	12	few
TGTGCCAGCAGTTACTCTCTGGGTCGGCAGGGGATAGAGCAGTACTTC	CASSYSLGRQGIEQYF	TRBV6-5	TRBJ2-7	.	16	.
TGCGCCAGCAGCTTGGGCGACAGGGTAGGGGAGACCCAGTACTTC	CASSLGDRVGETQYF	TRBV5-1	TRBJ2-5	TRBD1	15	.